Listed here are 2 T cell receptor beta chains from one sample, sequenced in a study of control samples from healthy donors and cancer patients. TCRdb keeps only in-frame clones here, not all; method: immunoSEQ multiplex PCR. The sample lists about 140,000 clones; about 89% were seen once. The sequenced material came from blood. These receptors all stem from a man aged 18 to 29 in good health.

The gene calls are TRBV27 and TRBJ2-7; 9 bases line up with TRBD1. The V gene's germline CDR1 is MNHEY and CDR2 SMNVEV (reference sequence). Losses at the gene ends were 3 bases for V and 2 bases for J; bases not matched to a gene: 5. CDR3 length: 15 amino acids. In DNA, the CDR3 is TGTGCCAGCAGTTTTTACAGGGGGCAGGCCTACGAGCAGTACTTC. Amino acid sequence: CASSFYRGQAYEQYF.

DNA of the CDR3: TGCGCCAGCAGCTCCTATACAGGGGAAGCCTACGAGCAGTACTTC. As protein: CASSSYTGEAYEQYF. The rearrangement joins TRBV4-3 to TRBJ2-7, with 7 bases lining up with TRBD1. After removal of 5 bases from V and 2 bases from J, the junction contained 9 bases not matched to a gene. CDR3 length equals 15 residues. Germline values: CDR1 LGHNA, CDR2 YSLEER.